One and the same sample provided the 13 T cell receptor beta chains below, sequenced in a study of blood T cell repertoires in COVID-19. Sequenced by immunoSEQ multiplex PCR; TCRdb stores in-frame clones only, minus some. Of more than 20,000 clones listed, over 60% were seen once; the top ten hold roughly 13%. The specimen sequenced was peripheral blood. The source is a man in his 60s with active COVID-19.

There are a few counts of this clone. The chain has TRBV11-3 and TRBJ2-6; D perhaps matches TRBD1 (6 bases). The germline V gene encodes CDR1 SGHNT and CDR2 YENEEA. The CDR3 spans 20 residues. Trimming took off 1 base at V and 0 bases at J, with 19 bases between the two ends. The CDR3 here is CASSLGDKSGESSGANVLTF. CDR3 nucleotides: TGTGCCAGCAGCTTAGGGGACAAAAGTGGAGAGAGCTCTGGGGCCAACGTCCTGACTTTC.

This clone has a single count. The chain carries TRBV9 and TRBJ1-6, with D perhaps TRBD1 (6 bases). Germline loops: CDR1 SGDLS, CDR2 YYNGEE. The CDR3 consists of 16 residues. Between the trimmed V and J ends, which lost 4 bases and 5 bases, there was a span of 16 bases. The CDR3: CASSSYQGTDNSPLHF. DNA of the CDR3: TGTGCCAGCAGCTCCTATCAGGGGACCGATAATTCACCCCTCCACTTT.

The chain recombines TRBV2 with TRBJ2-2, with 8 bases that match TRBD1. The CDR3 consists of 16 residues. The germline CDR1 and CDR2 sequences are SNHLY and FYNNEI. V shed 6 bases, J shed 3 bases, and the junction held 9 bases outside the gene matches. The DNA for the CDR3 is TGTGCCAGCAGGGTTACCGGACAGGGCTACACCGGGGAGCTGTTTTTT. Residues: CASRVTGQGYTGELFF.

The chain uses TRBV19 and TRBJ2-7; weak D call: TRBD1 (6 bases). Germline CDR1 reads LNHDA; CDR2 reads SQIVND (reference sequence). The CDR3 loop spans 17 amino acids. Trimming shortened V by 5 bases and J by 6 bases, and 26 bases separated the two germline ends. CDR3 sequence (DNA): TGTGCCAGTAGTCCGCAACAGGGACGCGACCTCCAGGGCGAGCAGTACTTC. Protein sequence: CASSPQQGRDLQGEQYF.

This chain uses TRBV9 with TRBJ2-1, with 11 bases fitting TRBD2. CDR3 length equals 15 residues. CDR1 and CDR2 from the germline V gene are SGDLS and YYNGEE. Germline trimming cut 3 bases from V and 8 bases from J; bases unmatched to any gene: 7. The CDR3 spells CASSGETSGKDEQFF. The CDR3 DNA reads TGTGCCAGCAGCGGTGAGACTAGCGGGAAGGATGAGCAGTTCTTC.

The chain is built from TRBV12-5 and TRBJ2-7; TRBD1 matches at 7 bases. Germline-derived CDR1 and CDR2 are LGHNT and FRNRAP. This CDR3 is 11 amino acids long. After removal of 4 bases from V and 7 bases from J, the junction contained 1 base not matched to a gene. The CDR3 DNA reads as TGTGCTAGTGGTTCACAGGGGGAGCAGTACTTC. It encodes CASGSQGEQYF.

DNA for the CDR3: TGTGCCAGCAGTGGCGGGAGTCTGAACGAGCAGTACTTC. This translates into CASSGGSLNEQYF. The gene calls are TRBV3-1 (or the pseudogene TRBV3-2) and TRBJ2-7, with 7 bases matching TRBD2. Germline assignment: CDR1 LGHDT and CDR2 YNNKEL (reference sequence). This CDR3 has 13 amino acids. V was clipped by 6 bases and J by 5 bases; unmatched bases: 7.

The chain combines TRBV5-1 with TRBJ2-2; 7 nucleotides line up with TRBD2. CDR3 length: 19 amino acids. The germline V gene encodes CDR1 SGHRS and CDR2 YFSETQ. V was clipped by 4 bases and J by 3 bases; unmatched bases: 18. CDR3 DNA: TGCGCCAGCAGCCTCACCCTTAGGGGAGGGGCGGTGGACACCGGGGAGCTGTTTTTT. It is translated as CASSLTLRGGAVDTGELFF.

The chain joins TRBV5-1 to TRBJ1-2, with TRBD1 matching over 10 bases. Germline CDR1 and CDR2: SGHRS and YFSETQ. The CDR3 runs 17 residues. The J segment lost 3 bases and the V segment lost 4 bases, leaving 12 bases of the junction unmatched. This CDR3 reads CASSLGGQGYQDYGYTF. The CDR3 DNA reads TGCGCCAGCAGCCTGGGGGGACAGGGGTATCAAGACTATGGCTACACCTTC.

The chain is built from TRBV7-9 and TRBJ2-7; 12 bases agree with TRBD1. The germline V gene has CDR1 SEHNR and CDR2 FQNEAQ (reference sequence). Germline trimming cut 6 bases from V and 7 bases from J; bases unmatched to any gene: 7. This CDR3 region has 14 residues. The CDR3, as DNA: TGTGCCAGCAGGCCCGGGACAGGGGGCAGGGAGCAGTACTTC. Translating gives CASRPGTGGREQYF. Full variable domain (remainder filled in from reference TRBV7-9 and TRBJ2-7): DTGVSQNPRHKITKRGQNVTFRCDPISEHNRLYWYRQTLGQGPEFLTYFQNEAQLEKSRLLSDRFSAERPKGSFSTLEIQRTEQGDSAMYLCASRPGTGGREQYFGPGTRLTVT.

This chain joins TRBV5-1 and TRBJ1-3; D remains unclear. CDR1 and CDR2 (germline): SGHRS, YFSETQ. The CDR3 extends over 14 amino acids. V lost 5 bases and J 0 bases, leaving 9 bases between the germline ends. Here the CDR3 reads CASRGDDSGNTIYF. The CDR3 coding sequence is TGCGCCAGCAGGGGCGATGACTCTGGAAACACCATATATTTT.

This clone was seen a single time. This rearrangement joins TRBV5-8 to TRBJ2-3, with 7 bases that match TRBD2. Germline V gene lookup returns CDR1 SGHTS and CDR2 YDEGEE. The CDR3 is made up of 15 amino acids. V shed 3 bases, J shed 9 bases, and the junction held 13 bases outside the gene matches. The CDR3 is CASSSPGTNVRTQYF. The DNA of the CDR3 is TGTGCCAGCAGCTCTCCCGGGACTAACGTTCGGACGCAGTATTTT.

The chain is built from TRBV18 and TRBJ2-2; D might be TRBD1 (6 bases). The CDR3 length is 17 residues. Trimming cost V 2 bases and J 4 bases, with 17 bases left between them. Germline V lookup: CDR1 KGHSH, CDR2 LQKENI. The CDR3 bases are TGTGCCAGCTCACCAATCGGGGCAGGGGCGAGCACCGGGGAGCTGTTTTTT. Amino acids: CASSPIGAGASTGELFF.